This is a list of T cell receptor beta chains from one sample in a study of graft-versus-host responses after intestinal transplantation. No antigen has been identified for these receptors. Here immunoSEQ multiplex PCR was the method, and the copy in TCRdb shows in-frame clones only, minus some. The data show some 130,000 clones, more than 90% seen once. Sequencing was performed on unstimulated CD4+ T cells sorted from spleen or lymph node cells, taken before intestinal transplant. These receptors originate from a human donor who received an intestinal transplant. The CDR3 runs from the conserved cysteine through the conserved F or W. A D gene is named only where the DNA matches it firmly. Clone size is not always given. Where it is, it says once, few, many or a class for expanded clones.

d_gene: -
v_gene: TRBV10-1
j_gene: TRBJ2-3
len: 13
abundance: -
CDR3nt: TGCGCCAGCAGTGAGGGGGGGGCAGGTACGCAGTATTTT
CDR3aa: CASSEGGAGTQYF

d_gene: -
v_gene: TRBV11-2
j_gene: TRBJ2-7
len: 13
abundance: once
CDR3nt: TGTGCCAGCAGCACACGACAGACCTACGAGCAGTACTTC
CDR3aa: CASSTRQTYEQYF

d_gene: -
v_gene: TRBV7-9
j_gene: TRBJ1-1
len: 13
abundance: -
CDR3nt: TGTGCCAGCAGCTTAAAAGAGGGCGGTGAAGCTTTCTTT
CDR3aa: CASSLKEGGEAFF

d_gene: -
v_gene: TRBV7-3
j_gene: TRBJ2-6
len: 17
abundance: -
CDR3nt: TGTGCCAGCAGCTTATTCAGCCTAAGCTCTGGGGCCAACGTCCTGACTTTC
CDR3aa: CASSLFSLSSGANVLTF

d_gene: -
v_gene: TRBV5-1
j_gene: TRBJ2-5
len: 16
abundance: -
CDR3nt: TGCGCCAGCAGCTTGGGCGGTCGAGGGGCCCAAGAGACCCAGTACTTC
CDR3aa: CASSLGGRGAQETQYF

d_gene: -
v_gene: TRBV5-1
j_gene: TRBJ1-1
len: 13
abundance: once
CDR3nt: TGCGCCAGCAGCTCAATGCTGAACACTGAAGCTTTCTTT
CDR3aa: CASSSMLNTEAFF

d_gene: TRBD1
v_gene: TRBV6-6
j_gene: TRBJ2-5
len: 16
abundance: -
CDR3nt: TGTGCCACCAAACCGTGGGCCAGGGGGTCTCAAGAGACCCAGTACTTC
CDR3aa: CATKPWARGSQETQYF

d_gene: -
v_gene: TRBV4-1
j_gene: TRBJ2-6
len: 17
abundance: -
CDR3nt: TGCGCCAGCAGCCAAGATTATAAGAGCTCTGGGGCCAACGTCCTGACTTTC
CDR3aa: CASSQDYKSSGANVLTF

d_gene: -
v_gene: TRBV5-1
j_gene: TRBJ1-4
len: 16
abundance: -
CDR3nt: TGCGCCAGCAGCTTGGCCCTTCGAGGTTTTAATGAAAAACTGTTTTTT
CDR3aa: CASSLALRGFNEKLFF

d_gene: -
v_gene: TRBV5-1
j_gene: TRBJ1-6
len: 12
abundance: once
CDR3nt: TGCGCCAGCCGGGAAACAAATTCACCCCTCCACTTT
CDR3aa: CASRETNSPLHF

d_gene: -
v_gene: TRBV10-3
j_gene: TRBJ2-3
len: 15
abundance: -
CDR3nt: TGTGCCATCAGTACTCAGGGGCGATACACAGATACGCAGTATTTT
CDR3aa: CAISTQGRYTDTQYF

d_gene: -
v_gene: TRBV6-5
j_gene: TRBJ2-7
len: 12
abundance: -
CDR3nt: TGTGCCAGCAGTGAAGCGAGGGGAGAGCAGTACTTC
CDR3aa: CASSEARGEQYF

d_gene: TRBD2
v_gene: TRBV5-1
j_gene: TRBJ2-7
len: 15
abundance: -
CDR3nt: TGCGCCAGCAGCTTGGTAGCGGGGGTTAACTACGAGCAGTACTTC
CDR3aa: CASSLVAGVNYEQYF

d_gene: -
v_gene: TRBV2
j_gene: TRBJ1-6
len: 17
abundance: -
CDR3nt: TGTGCCAGCAGTGAGAGTGGGAGTAGCTCCTATAATTCACCCCTCCACTTT
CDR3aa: CASSESGSSSYNSPLHF

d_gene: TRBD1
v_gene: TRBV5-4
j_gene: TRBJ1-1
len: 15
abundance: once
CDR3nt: TGTGCCAGCAGCCATGACAGGGGAATTTACACTGAAGCTTTCTTT
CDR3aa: CASSHDRGIYTEAFF

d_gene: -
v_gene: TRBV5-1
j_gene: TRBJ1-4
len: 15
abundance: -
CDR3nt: TGCGCCAGCAGCTTGATGGGGGGCCTGAATGAAAAACTGTTTTTT
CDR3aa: CASSLMGGLNEKLFF